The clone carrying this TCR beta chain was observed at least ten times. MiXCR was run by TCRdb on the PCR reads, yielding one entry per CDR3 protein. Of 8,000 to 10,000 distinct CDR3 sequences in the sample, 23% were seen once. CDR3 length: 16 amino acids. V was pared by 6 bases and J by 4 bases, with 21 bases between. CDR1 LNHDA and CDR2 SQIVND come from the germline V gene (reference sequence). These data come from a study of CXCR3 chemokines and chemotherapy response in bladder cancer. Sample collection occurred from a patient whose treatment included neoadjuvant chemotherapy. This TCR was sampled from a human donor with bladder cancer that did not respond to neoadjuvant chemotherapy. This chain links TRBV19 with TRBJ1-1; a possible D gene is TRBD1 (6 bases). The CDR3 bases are TGTGCCAGTAGGGGGGGGGCAGGGGCCTGGGGCACTGAAGCTTTCTTT. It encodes CASRGGAGAWGTEAFF.